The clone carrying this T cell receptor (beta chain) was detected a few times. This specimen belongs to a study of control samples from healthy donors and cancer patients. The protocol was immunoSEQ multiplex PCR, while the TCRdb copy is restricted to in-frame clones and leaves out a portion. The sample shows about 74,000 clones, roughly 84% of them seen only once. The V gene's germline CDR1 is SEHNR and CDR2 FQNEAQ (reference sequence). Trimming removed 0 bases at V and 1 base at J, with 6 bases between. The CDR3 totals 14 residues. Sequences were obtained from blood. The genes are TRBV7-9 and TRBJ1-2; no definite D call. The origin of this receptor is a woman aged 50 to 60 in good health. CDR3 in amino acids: CASSLASINYGYTF. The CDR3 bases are TGTGCCAGCAGCTTAGCGTCCATTAACTATGGCTACACCTTC. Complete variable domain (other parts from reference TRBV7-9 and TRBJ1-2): DTGVSQNPRHKITKRGQNVTFRCDPISEHNRLYWYRQTLGQGPEFLTYFQNEAQLEKSRLLSDRFSAERPKGSFSTLEIQRTEQGDSAMYLCASSLASINYGYTFGSGTRLTVV.